The rows below give T cell receptor beta chains drawn from one sample of a study of T-cell memory formation after mild COVID-19. TCRdb reprocessed the 5' RACE reads with MiXCR, giving one entry per CDR3 protein. Of more than 300,000 distinct CDR3 sequences in the sample, 13% to 15% were seen once. The sample was PBMCs or a T cell subset sorted from them (not recorded which). Receptors originate from a man younger than 30 who had mild COVID-19 (a few samples of this study predate the infection). Cell type and time point are not known. Both conserved end residues are part of each CDR3. A D gene is named only where the DNA matches it firmly. Not every row has a clone size; where given, it reads once, few, many or a size class.

v_call,d_call,clone_size,j_call,cdr3_aa,cdr3_nt
TRBV24-1,NA,few,TRBJ1-2,CATSDSGRDYGYTF,TGTGCCACCAGTGATTCAGGGCGTGACTATGGCTACACCTTC
TRBV12-3/TRBV12-4,NA,NA,TRBJ1-4,CASTNAPRGPGKLFF,TGTGCCAGCACCAACGCCCCCAGGGGCCCGGGGAAACTGTTTTTT
TRBV25-1,NA,NA,TRBJ2-4,CASSERAKDIQYF,TGTGCCAGCAGTGAACGGGCGAAGGACATTCAGTACTTC
TRBV29-1,TRBD1,few,TRBJ1-1,CSVEGDSMNTEAFF,TGCAGCGTTGAAGGGGACAGCATGAACACTGAAGCTTTCTTT
TRBV7-2,NA,many,TRBJ1-1,CASSSRGGGVPMNTEAFF,TGTGCCAGCAGCTCGAGGGGTGGAGGGGTGCCAATGAACACTGAAGCTTTCTTT
TRBV27,NA,few,TRBJ2-5,CASSSRARETQYF,TGTGCCAGCAGTTCAAGAGCCCGGGAGACCCAGTACTTC
TRBV6-4,NA,NA,TRBJ2-2,CASSDGETGELFF,TGTGCCAGCAGTGACGGGGAAACCGGGGAGCTGTTTTTT
TRBV12-3/TRBV12-4,NA,NA,TRBJ2-7,CASSSAASTEQYF,TGTGCCAGCAGCTCCGCAGCCAGCACAGAGCAGTACTTC
TRBV7-9,NA,many,TRBJ2-1,CASSPQGILYNEQFF,TGTGCCAGCAGCCCACAGGGAATCCTCTACAATGAGCAGTTCTTC
TRBV5-1,NA,many,TRBJ2-3,CASSPGRGTDTQYF,TGCGCCAGCAGCCCGGGTCGCGGCACAGATACGCAGTATTTT
TRBV7-2,NA,few,TRBJ2-3,CASCRLRRTDTQYF,TGTGCCAGCTGCCGACTCAGAAGGACAGATACGCAGTATTTT
TRBV4-3,NA,many,TRBJ2-5,CASSQGTGETQYF,TGCGCCAGCAGCCAAGGTACTGGGGAGACCCAGTACTTC
TRBV5-1,TRBD2,NA,TRBJ2-1,CASHRDAGTSGRGRQFF,TGCGCCAGCCACCGAGACGCCGGGACTAGCGGGAGGGGAAGGCAGTTCTTC
TRBV5-5,TRBD1,few,TRBJ1-2,CASSQVPGTVPGYTF,TGTGCCAGCAGCCAGGTTCCCGGGACAGTTCCTGGCTACACCTTC